The 4 T cell receptor beta chains below all came from one sample that was sequenced in a study of blood T cell repertoires in COVID-19. Sequencing used immunoSEQ multiplex PCR; TCRdb keeps in-frame clones, though not all of them. This sample has approximately 270,000 clones; approximately 90% occur once, and the top ten carry roughly 0.8%. Sequencing was carried out using peripheral blood. Every receptor here comes from a young man with acute or convalescent COVID-19.

The chain employs TRBV12-5 and TRBJ1-1, with 7 bases identical to TRBD1. From germline, CDR1 is LGHNT and CDR2 FRNRAP. The CDR3 extends over 15 amino acids. V shed 2 bases and J 6 bases; nucleotides not matched to a gene: 9. Here the CDR3 DNA reads TGTGCTAGTGGTTTGATGACAGGGATAAGAGCTGAAGCTTTCTTT. Translating gives CASGLMTGIRAEAFF.

V is TRBV5-1 and J is TRBJ2-7; 7 bases are a match to TRBD1. Germline values: CDR1 SGHRS, CDR2 YFSETQ. This CDR3 contains 15 residues. With V trimmed by 4 bases and J by 5 bases, 12 bases remained unmatched. The CDR3 spells CASSRARQGKDEQYF. CDR3 bases: TGCGCCAGCAGCCGAGCCCGACAGGGCAAAGACGAGCAGTACTTC.

This chain joins TRBV28 and TRBJ1-4, with D possibly being TRBD1 (5 bases). CDR3 size: 15 residues. Looked up from germline, CDR1 is MDHEN and CDR2 is SYDVKM. Deletions cut 6 bases from V and 7 bases from J, with 18 bases between. The CDR3 nucleotides are TGTGCCAGCAGCCCGCTGGGGAGCGGGGGTGAAAAACTGTTTTTT. Its protein is CASSPLGSGGEKLFF.

In DNA, the CDR3 is TGTGCCACCAGTGCCCGAAAGGGGGACAGAAACAATGAGCAGTTCTTC. Residues: CATSARKGDRNNEQFF. The chain links TRBV24-1 to TRBJ2-1, with TRBD1 matching 7 bases. The V gene end was trimmed by 5 bases and the J gene end by 5 bases; junction bases not matched to a gene: 11. The germline gives CDR1 KGHDR, CDR2 SFDVKD. There are 16 residues in the CDR3.